Shown below are 24 T cell receptor beta chains from a single sample sequenced in a study of OX40 agonist ivuxolimab in advanced cancers. Receptors were amplified or captured by the immunoSEQ multiplex PCR assay. The table comes from immuneACCESS by way of TCRdb, which keeps in-frame sequences with V and J called. Part of the clones is missing from these tables; in studies checked, under half for an unresolved V gene and the rest for unknown reasons. The sample table lists 75,000 to 95,000 clones, about 84% of them with a count of one. Around 0.49% of the sample belongs to the ten largest clones. The sample consisted of CD4+ or CD8+ T cells sorted from blood, taken in a trial of the OX40 agonist ivuxolimab. The receptors stem from an adult with an advanced solid tumor such as melanoma, head and neck, liver or kidney cancer.

This chain uses TRBV27 with TRBJ2-1, with D possibly TRBD2 on 6 matching bases. The germline V and J ends were trimmed by 5 bases and 9 bases, with 20 bases remaining between them. This CDR3 comprises 15 residues. The germline CDR1 and CDR2 sequences are MNHEY and SMNVEV (reference sequence). CDR3 bases: TGTGCCAGCAGTCCCACGGGTTTCCCCGGGGGTGAGCAGTTCTTC. Its translation: CASSPTGFPGGEQFF.

The chain joins TRBV11-2 to TRBJ2-2; 12 bases match TRBD2. The CDR3 length is 20 residues. J gave up 1 base and V 0 bases, and 9 bases lay outside the gene matches. Germline CDR1 SGHAT, CDR2 FQNNGV. The CDR3 is CASSLDYHGTSGLNTGELFF. The CDR3 nucleotides read TGTGCCAGCAGCTTAGACTACCACGGGACTAGCGGGCTGAACACCGGGGAGCTGTTTTTT.

This chain joins TRBV28 and TRBJ2-3; D unresolved. Germline values: CDR1 MDHEN, CDR2 SYDVKM. V dropped 4 bases and J dropped 5 bases, with 13 bases sitting between them. The CDR3 has 14 amino acids. Written as DNA, the CDR3 is TGTGCCAGCAGTTCGTCCCTAATTGTAGATACGCAGTATTTT. This sequence encodes CASSSSLIVDTQYF.

The chain has TRBV2 and TRBJ1-4; possible D gene TRBD1, 5 bases. The length of the CDR3 is 14 residues. The germline V gene has CDR1 SNHLY and CDR2 FYNNEI. V shed 3 bases and J shed 4 bases, with 9 bases lying between them. The CDR3 loop is CASSDWGINEKLFF. CDR3 in DNA: TGTGCCAGCAGTGATTGGGGGATTAATGAAAAACTGTTTTTT.

The chain uses TRBV7-2 and TRBJ1-2; D unclear. Germline values: CDR1 SGHTA, CDR2 FQGNSA. The length of the CDR3 is 11 residues. This CDR3 is CVETSNYGYTF. The CDR3 DNA follows: TGTGTTGAAACTTCTAACTATGGCTACACCTTC.

The V call is TRBV7-2, the J call TRBJ1-2; TRBD1 aligns across 9 bases. The J segment lost 7 bases and the V segment lost 2 bases, leaving 8 bases of the junction unmatched. Germline V gene data show CDR1 as SGHTA and CDR2 as FQGNSA. This CDR3 has 15 amino acids. The CDR3 loop reads CASSLLGQGISGYTF. CDR3 DNA: TGTGCCAGCAGCTTATTGGGACAGGGAATCAGTGGCTACACCTTC. The complete variable domain, with remaining parts taken from reference TRBV7-2 and TRBJ1-2, reads GAGVSQSPSNKVTEKGKDVELRCDPISGHTALYWYRQSLGQGLEFLIYFQGNSAPDKSGLPSDRFSAERTGGSVSTLTIQRTQQEDSAVYLCASSLLGQGISGYTFGSGTRLTVV.

The chain employs TRBV5-8 and TRBJ2-1, with 12 bases lining up with TRBD2. Germline CDR1 is SGHTS and CDR2 is YDEGEE. After removal of 0 bases from V and 7 bases from J, the junction contained 8 bases not matched to a gene. The CDR3 spans 17 residues. The DNA of the CDR3 is TGTGCCAGCAGCTTGGCCGGGACTAGCGGGTTCGTAAATGAGCAGTTCTTC. Amino acids: CASSLAGTSGFVNEQFF.

This sequence joins TRBV29-1 and TRBJ2-7; TRBD2 aligns across 7 bases. The V segment lost 7 bases and the J segment 5 bases; nucleotides outside the gene matches: 8. The CDR3 sequence is 12 residues long. Germline CDR1 and CDR2: SQVTM and ANQGSEA. This CDR3 reads CSAHRGGNEQYF. CDR3 bases: TGCAGCGCACACCGGGGAGGGAACGAGCAGTACTTC.

V usage is TRBV5-1 and J usage is TRBJ2-7; 7 nucleotides agree with TRBD1. With 4 bases clipped from V and 6 bases from J, the junction kept 10 bases outside the gene matches. The CDR3 has 14 residues. Germline V CDR1 and CDR2: SGHRS, YFSETQ. CDR3 DNA sequence: TGCGCCAGCAGCGACCGGGACAGCTGGTCCGAGCAGTACTTC. This translates into CASSDRDSWSEQYF.

A single count supports this clone. The V call is TRBV14, the J call TRBJ2-1, with TRBD2 matching over 11 bases. J was trimmed by 5 bases and V by 3 bases; bases with no gene match: 6. Germline lookup yields CDR1 SGHDN and CDR2 FVKESK. The CDR3 consists of 16 residues. CDR3 region: CASSQISGRGDNEQFF. The CDR3 DNA is TGTGCCAGCAGCCAGATTAGCGGGAGGGGCGACAATGAGCAGTTCTTC.

The chain combines TRBV7-3 with TRBJ2-1; 16 bases align to TRBD2. The CDR3 spans 17 residues. Germline V lookup: CDR1 SGHTA, CDR2 FQGTGA. The V segment lost 5 bases and the J segment 8 bases; nucleotides outside the gene matches: 9. The CDR3 protein is CASSPKGLAGGRDEQFF. CDR3 bases: TGTGCCAGCAGCCCCAAGGGACTAGCGGGGGGGCGGGATGAGCAGTTCTTC.

The chain uses TRBV28 and TRBJ1-6, with D unresolved. Germline values: CDR1 MDHEN, CDR2 SYDVKM. This CDR3 has 13 amino acids. V was trimmed by 3 bases and J by 10 bases, leaving 10 bases between them. The CDR3, as DNA: TGTGCCAGCAGTTTCTCGGCCGGGTCACCCCTCCACTTT. Translation gives CASSFSAGSPLHF.

This rearrangement joins TRBV4-3 to TRBJ2-3; TRBD2 aligns across 7 bases. Trimming cost V 0 bases and J 2 bases; bases outside gene matches: 8. The germline V gene has CDR1 LGHNA and CDR2 YSLEER. This CDR3 contains 17 residues. The CDR3: CASSQEPRAGFTDTQYF. The DNA of the CDR3 is TGCGCCAGCAGCCAAGAACCCCGAGCGGGGTTCACAGATACGCAGTATTTT.

The chain uses TRBV28 and TRBJ1-2, with a weak D call TRBD1 (5 bases). The V and J ends lost 2 bases and 3 bases respectively, with 10 bases between them. In germline, CDR1 is MDHEN, CDR2 SYDVKM. This CDR3 comprises 14 residues. CDR3 in DNA: TGTGCCAGCAGTTTAGGGCAGGGTGACTATGGCTACACCTTC. Translating it yields CASSLGQGDYGYTF.

The rearrangement joins TRBV2 to TRBJ2-2; D is unresolved. This CDR3 has 15 residues. Trimming pared 4 bases from V and 2 bases from J, leaving 11 bases between. Germline V gene sequence: CDR1 SNHLY, CDR2 FYNNEI. The DNA for the CDR3 is TGTGCCAGCAGTGTGTGGCAGGTTAACACCGGGGAGCTGTTTTTT. It translates to CASSVWQVNTGELFF.

This clone was recorded a few times. The V gene is TRBV5-1, the J gene TRBJ1-4; no definite D call. Trimming removed 4 bases at V and 2 bases at J, with 18 bases between. This CDR3 spans 17 amino acids. Looked up from germline, CDR1 is SGHRS and CDR2 is YFSETQ. The CDR3 DNA reads TGCGCCAGCAGCCGTTGGGGAGATTTTGCGACTAATGAAAAACTGTTTTTT. This codes for CASSRWGDFATNEKLFF. The full variable domain, its missing parts supplied by reference TRBV5-1 and TRBJ1-4, is KAGVTQTPRYLIKTRGQQVTLSCSPISGHRSVSWYQQTPGQGLQFLFEYFSETQRNKGNFPGRFSGRQFSNSRSEMNVSTLELGDSALYLCASSRWGDFATNEKLFFGSGTQLSVL.

The chain recombines TRBV4-3 with TRBJ1-2; D unclear. Trimming cost V 1 base and J 7 bases, with 13 bases left between them. This CDR3 contains 14 residues. Germline lookup yields CDR1 LGHNA and CDR2 YSLEER. DNA of the CDR3: TGCGCCAGCAGCCAAGGGACGGGTCGCGGTGGCTACACCTTC. Protein sequence: CASSQGTGRGGYTF.

J is TRBJ1-5 and V is TRBV19, with D possibly TRBD1 on 5 matching bases. With 5 bases removed from V and 2 bases from J, the gap between germline ends came to 22 bases. The CDR3 consists of 18 residues. The germline gives CDR1 LNHDA, CDR2 SQIVND (reference sequence). The CDR3 nucleotides read TGTGCCAGTAGTCAAAATCAGGGAAGGGATGTTCGCAATCAGCCCCAGCATTTT. Translated, it gives CASSQNQGRDVRNQPQHF.

This clone was counted a single time. The chain carries TRBV5-1 and TRBJ2-5; tentative D call: TRBD1 (6 bases). The germline V gene has CDR1 SGHRS and CDR2 YFSETQ. The CDR3 runs 13 residues. The V gene lost 4 bases and the J gene lost 4 bases, with 11 bases spanning the gap. For the CDR3, the DNA is TGCGCCAGCAGCCAGGGACACAGAGAGACCCAGTACTTC. It translates to CASSQGHRETQYF. The full variable domain, its missing parts supplied by reference TRBV5-1 and TRBJ2-5, is KAGVTQTPRYLIKTRGQQVTLSCSPISGHRSVSWYQQTPGQGLQFLFEYFSETQRNKGNFPGRFSGRQFSNSRSEMNVSTLELGDSALYLCASSQGHRETQYFGPGTRLLVL.

The gene calls are TRBV2 and TRBJ1-2; tentative D call: TRBD1 (5 bases). Germline assignment: CDR1 SNHLY and CDR2 FYNNEI. With 10 bases removed from V and 1 base from J, the gap between germline ends came to 16 bases. This CDR3 contains 14 residues. DNA for the CDR3: TGTGCCACCACCGGGGCAGGGCATAACTATGGCTACACCTTC. It codes for CATTGAGHNYGYTF.

The table lists this clone with a few counts. V and J are TRBV5-1 and TRBJ2-7, with a tentative D call TRBD2 (5 bases). Per the germline V gene, CDR1 is SGHRS and CDR2 is YFSETQ. The CDR3 extends over 14 amino acids. With 2 bases removed from V and 1 base from J, the gap between germline ends came to 10 bases. The CDR3 DNA follows: TGCGCCAGCAGCTTCGGACTCGATTCCTACGAGCAGTACTTC. Translation gives CASSFGLDSYEQYF.

This chain joins TRBV7-9 and TRBJ2-2; D ambiguous. Deletions cut 3 bases from V and 4 bases from J, with 6 bases between. The CDR3 length is 13 residues. Germline V gene sequence: CDR1 SEHNR, CDR2 FQNEAQ (reference sequence). The CDR3 reads CASSLYSTGELFF. Here the CDR3 DNA reads TGTGCCAGCAGCTTGTACAGCACCGGGGAGCTGTTTTTT. The complete variable domain, with remaining parts taken from reference TRBV7-9 and TRBJ2-2, reads DTGVSQNPRHKITKRGQNVTFRCDPISEHNRLYWYRQTLGQGPEFLTYFQNEAQLEKSRLLSDRFSAERPKGSFSTLEIQRTEQGDSAMYLCASSLYSTGELFFGEGSRLTVL.

The rearrangement links TRBV5-5 to TRBJ1-4, with D maybe TRBD1 (6 bases). The CDR3 is made up of 14 amino acids. Germline V gene data show CDR1 as SGHKS and CDR2 as YYEKEE (reference sequence). The V and J ends lost 6 bases and 3 bases respectively, with 12 bases between them. CDR3 protein: CASTPGVPNEKLFF. In DNA form, the CDR3 reads TGTGCCAGCACCCCAGGGGTCCCTAATGAAAAACTGTTTTTT.

The chain has TRBV2 and TRBJ1-2; TRBD1 aligns across 10 bases. CDR3 length: 15 residues. V was clipped by 7 bases and J by 4 bases; unmatched bases: 9. Per germline, CDR1 SNHLY and CDR2 FYNNEI. This CDR3 is CASTQGDRGTYGYTF. For the CDR3, the DNA is TGTGCCAGCACCCAAGGGGACAGGGGAACCTATGGCTACACCTTC.